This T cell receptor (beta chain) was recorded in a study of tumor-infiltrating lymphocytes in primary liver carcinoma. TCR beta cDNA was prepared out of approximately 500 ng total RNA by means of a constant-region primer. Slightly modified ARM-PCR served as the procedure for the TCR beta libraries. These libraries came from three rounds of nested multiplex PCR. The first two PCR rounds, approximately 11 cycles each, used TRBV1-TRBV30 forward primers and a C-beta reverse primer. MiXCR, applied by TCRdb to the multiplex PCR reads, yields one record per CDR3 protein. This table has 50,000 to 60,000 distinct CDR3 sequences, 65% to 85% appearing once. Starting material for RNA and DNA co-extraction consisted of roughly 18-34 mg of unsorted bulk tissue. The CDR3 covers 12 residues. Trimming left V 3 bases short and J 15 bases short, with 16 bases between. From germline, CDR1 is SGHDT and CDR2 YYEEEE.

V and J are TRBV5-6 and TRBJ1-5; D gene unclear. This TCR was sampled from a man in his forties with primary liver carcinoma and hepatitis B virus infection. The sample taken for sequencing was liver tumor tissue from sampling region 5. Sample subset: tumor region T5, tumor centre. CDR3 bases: TGTGCCAGCAGCTATCGGAATCAACACCGGCATTTT. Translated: CASSYRNQHRHF.